These T cell receptor beta chains were read from a single sample in a study of blood T cells in healthy people across ages. Each CDR3 protein is one row after TCRdb ran MiXCR on the 5' RACE reads. The table includes 540,000 or so distinct CDR3 sequences, about 24% detected once. These sequences were also reported in another study, on T cells of mothers and their children.

Sequencing input: blood. The receptors were gathered from a boy younger than 18 in good health. Both conserved end residues are part of each CDR3. Each record gives: V gene, J gene, D gene, clone size, CDR3 length, CDR3 protein, CDR3 DNA. The D gene is left open where the match is weak. Only some rows state a clone size, as once, few, many or a class for expanded clones.

>TRBV7-9|TRBJ2-7|TRBD1|few|15
CASSRAGGWAYEQYF
TGTGCCAGCAGTCGGGCAGGGGGTTGGGCCTACGAGCAGTACTTC
>TRBV5-5|TRBJ1-4|TRBD1|few|14
CASNKGTGLEKLVF
TGTGCCAGCAACAAAGGGACAGGCTTGGAAAAACTGGTTTTT
>TRBV5-1|TRBJ2-1|TRBD1|few|16
CASSLPGTGLSNEQFF
TGCGCCAGCAGCTTACCCGGGACAGGGTTAAGCAATGAGCAGTTCTTC
>TRBV7-9|TRBJ2-1|-|-|12
CASTLRGNEQFF
TGTGCCAGCACCCTGAGGGGCAATGAGCAGTTCTTC
>TRBV7-3|TRBJ2-3|-|few|16
CASSLTGGLSTDTQYF
TGTGCCAGCAGCTTAACCGGGGGACTTAGCACAGATACGCAGTATTTT
>TRBV28|TRBJ2-7|TRBD1|-|14
CASSPGTAHYEQYF
TGTGCCAGCAGTCCAGGGACAGCCCACTACGAGCAGTACTTC
>TRBV2|TRBJ2-7|-|-|14
CASSESPPWGEQYF
TGTGCCAGCAGTGAAAGTCCGCCGTGGGGCGAGCAGTACTTC
>TRBV25-1|TRBJ2-7|TRBD1|-|13
CASRQGGSYEQYF
TGTGCCAGCCGACAGGGTGGTTCCTACGAGCAGTACTTC
>TRBV19|TRBJ2-1|-|few|14
CASSLGRPYNEQFF
TGTGCCAGTAGTCTAGGACGACCGTACAATGAGCAGTTCTTC
>TRBV20-1|TRBJ2-5|-|-|10
CSAPLETQYF
TGCAGTGCTCCACTAGAGACCCAGTACTTC
>TRBV14|TRBJ1-4|-|-|16
CASSQSLGLSDEKLFF
TGTGCCAGCAGCCAAAGTTTGGGGCTCTCGGATGAAAAACTGTTTTTT
>TRBV2|TRBJ2-7|-|few|14
CASSDGIADYEQYF
TGTGCCAGCAGTGATGGGATAGCGGACTACGAGCAGTACTTC
>TRBV10-3|TRBJ2-5|-|few|14
CAIRLGAFPETQYF
TGTGCCATCAGGTTGGGCGCATTCCCGGAGACCCAGTACTTC
>TRBV19|TRBJ1-5|-|few|12
CASTDRGQPQHF
TGTGCCAGTACCGACCGAGGACAGCCCCAGCATTTT
>TRBV27|TRBJ1-1|TRBD1|-|18
CASRPAKGDRGWDTEAFF
TGTGCCAGCAGGCCGGCTAAGGGTGACAGGGGTTGGGACACTGAAGCTTTCTTT
>TRBV14|TRBJ2-7|-|few|9
CSGTYEQYF
TGCTCGGGGACCTACGAGCAGTACTTC
>TRBV7-8|TRBJ1-6|TRBD1|few|14
CASSSRDRDSPLHF
TGTGCCAGCAGCTCCCGGGACAGGGATTCACCCCTCCACTTT
>TRBV7-3|TRBJ2-3|TRBD2|few|13
CASSLRGGNTQYF
TGTGCCAGCAGCTTAAGGGGGGGGAATACGCAGTATTTT